This T cell receptor beta chain stems from a study of T cell repertoires and leukemia-associated antigens (dated by TCRdb to about 2019). For the study in its entirety: Approximately 15 million effective reads were obtained overall, with each sample giving about 5.1 to 6.6 million read pairs and about 3 to 5.0 million effective reads. The study aimed to identify which antigen a TCR Vbeta21 clone previously found in CML patients recognizes, using in vitro peptide stimulation of healthy T cells.

A remark on this clonotype: What this receptor recognizes is not known. No quality values exist for individual bases; no much larger clone is one base distant.

Total RNA was extracted from the cultured T cells with TRIzol reagent. 5' rapid amplification of cDNA ends (5'RACE) was the method used to amplify TCRbeta libraries from the RNA. Library concentration and integrity were checked with Qubit, an Agilent instrument, and quantitative PCR before sequencing. Sequencing of qualified libraries was performed on Illumina HiSeq or MiSeq by a commercial service provider. The published analysis was carried out like this. TCR sequences in each sample were identified with MiXCR version 1.8.2. To qualify, a clone needed a CDR3 longer than four amino acids, an in-frame nucleotide length, and no stop codon. A read containing the complete CDR3 structure was counted as an effective read. Validation of expanded clones was performed by RT-PCR with 24 Vbeta primers, GeneScan spectratyping, and Sanger sequencing. TCRdb reprocessed the public reads (quality trimming at Q25 with fastp, clone calling with MiXCR) and kept in-frame beta chains. Every CDR3 protein is listed once, alongside the most common genes and DNA of its rows. The V and J calls, along with clone size, are taken from TCRdb and not from the paper's own processing. This sample holds 11,000 or so distinct CDR3 sequences; 35% to 45% were observed only once. Of the sample, 27% is held by the ten largest clones.

CD3+ T cells were first rested overnight at more than 2 million cells/mL in RPMI 1640 without fetal bovine serum. Following the manufacturer's instructions, MACS immunomagnetic beads were used to pull CD3+ T cells out of the PBMCs. The full study reports these points: Antigen specificity and function of the expanded clones were not tested directly and required further investigation. The four groups showed no significant differences in numbers of Vbeta genes (about 60), Jbeta genes (under 15), VDJ rearrangements, or unique CDR3s.

The germline V gene (reference sequence) specifies DFQATT as CDR1 and SNEGSKA as CDR2. Measured from the cysteine to the phenylalanine, the CDR3 is 14 residues long. Only the CDR3 DNA is retained, 42 bases long and in frame from the first base. Compared with germline, V lacks 6 bases and J lacks 5 bases; bases without a gene match: 6. The chain was built from TRBV20-1 and TRBJ2-7; 14 central bases correspond to TRBD2. The origin of this receptor is a female donor in good health. Sequenced sample: CD3+ T cells sorted from blood and cultured. The DNA is TGCAGTGCAAGGACTAGCGGGAGGATGGACGAGCAGTACTTC. It codes for CSARTSGRMDEQYF.